The 18 T cell receptor beta chains presented below share a single source sample, sequenced in a study of regulatory T cells in long-lasting Graves disease (dated by TCRdb to the early 2020s). Preparation of the library involved multiplex PCR. Sequencing took place on an Illumina HiSeq 4000. iRepertoire HTBI primers and Arm-PCR amplification of CDR3 regions were used to construct TCR beta libraries. Clones were called with MiXCR by TCRdb after fastp trimmed the public reads at Q25, and only in-frame beta chains were retained. Identical CDR3 proteins give one entry, which carries the most common genes and DNA. A total of more than 650,000 distinct CDR3 sequences appear in this sample, 30% of them only once. The ten biggest clones cover around 42% of the sample. Interpreted using the paper, the time point label stands for: persistent/refractory GD, antithyroid drugs over 5 years with positive TRAb. For both TCR sequencing and RNA sequencing, RNA was extracted from PBMCs using TRIzol.

The sequences come from peripheral blood mononuclear cells (PBMCs), collected when the disease was refractory, from a patient treated with antithyroid drugs. Every receptor here comes from a female donor with Graves disease.

This clonotype has only a few counts. This chain links TRBV3-1 with TRBJ2-2; no clear D. Germline CDR1 and CDR2: LGHDT and YNNKEL (reference sequence). The V end was cut by 4 bases, the J end by 6 bases, with 9 bases between. The length of the CDR3 is 13 residues. The DNA for the CDR3 is TGTGCCAGCAGCCCCCTCCGCCCCGGGGAGCTGTTTTTT. Residues: CASSPLRPGELFF.

This clonotype was picked up many times. The J gene is TRBJ2-5, the V gene TRBV2, with D unclear. The CDR3 length is 12 residues. The germline gives CDR1 SNHLY, CDR2 FYNNEI. V was clipped by 6 bases and J by 7 bases, with 12 bases between them. The CDR3 spells CASRNLVVTQYF. For the CDR3, the DNA is TGTGCCAGCAGGAATCTTGTGGTGACCCAGTACTTC.

This clonotype was picked up one time. The CDR3 loop reads CSARVAAGTPYEQYF. In DNA form, the CDR3 reads TGCAGTGCTAGAGTTGCTGCCGGGACTCCCTACGAGCAGTACTTC. The chain has TRBV20-1 and TRBJ2-7; D is perhaps TRBD2 (6 bases). V lost 1 base and J lost 2, with 15 bases in between. The CDR3 consists of 15 residues. Per germline, CDR1 DFQATT and CDR2 SNEGSKA (reference sequence).

In this sample, this clonotype turned up once. The J gene is TRBJ2-7, the V gene TRBV15; either TRBD1 or TRBD2 may fit D (6 bases each). The ends were cut back, 3 bases at V and 0 bases at J, with 18 bases in the middle. The CDR3 length is 17 residues. The germline V gene has CDR1 LNHNV and CDR2 YYDKDF (reference sequence). DNA of the CDR3: TGTGCCACCAGCAGGGACGGGGGCAGCTTAAGCTCCTACGAGCAGTACTTC. Translated, it gives CATSRDGGSLSSYEQYF.

The chain carries TRBV3-1 and TRBJ2-5; D uncertain. V was pared by 1 base and J by 5 bases, with 5 bases between. Germline assignment: CDR1 LGHDT and CDR2 YNNKEL (reference sequence). The CDR3 is made up of 12 amino acids. The CDR3 loop reads CASSQAVETQYF. For the CDR3, the DNA is TGTGCCAGCAGCCAAGCTGTGGAGACCCAGTACTTC.

The chain combines TRBV2 with TRBJ1-1; 8 bases map to TRBD1. The germline CDR1 and CDR2 sequences are SNHLY and FYNNEI. This CDR3 region has 17 residues. V shed 5 bases and J 0 bases; nucleotides not matched to a gene: 11. The CDR3 region has the DNA TGTGCCAGCAGTCCCGGGCGACAGGGGTTTTTGAACACTGAAGCTTTCTTT. Its protein is CASSPGRQGFLNTEAFF.

The chain combines TRBV24-1 with TRBJ2-7; TRBD2 aligns across 9 bases. The V gene's germline CDR1 is KGHDR and CDR2 SFDVKD. The CDR3 is made up of 12 amino acids. The trim removed 10 bases at V and 5 bases at J, leaving 5 bases unmatched. CDR3 in DNA: TGTGCCACTACTAGCGGGTACAACGAGCAGTACTTC. Translated, it gives CATTSGYNEQYF.

This clonotype was seen more than once but under ten times. This chain connects TRBV28 to TRBJ1-2; D is possibly TRBD1 (5 bases). Germline V gene data show CDR1 as MDHEN and CDR2 as SYDVKM. This CDR3 spans 16 amino acids. Trimming pared 6 bases from V and 4 bases from J, leaving 21 bases between. The CDR3 sequence is CASRRGTVRSGYGYTF. CDR3 in DNA: TGTGCCAGCAGACGGGGGACGGTTCGATCTGGCTATGGCTACACCTTC.

J is TRBJ1-6 and V is TRBV20-1; D gene unclear. The CDR3 runs 15 residues. Germline V gives CDR1 DFQATT, CDR2 SNEGSKA (reference sequence). V lost 1 base and J 9 bases, leaving 16 bases between the germline ends. The CDR3 nucleotides are TGCAGTGCTAGAGGGGTCCAGACGGTGGGTTCACCCCTCCACTTT. Amino acids: CSARGVQTVGSPLHF.

This clonotype was detected a few times. The chain combines TRBV30 with TRBJ1-2; 7 bases match TRBD1. The CDR3 runs to 15 residues. V was pared by 0 bases and J by 4 bases, with 8 bases of the junction left unmatched. Germline lookup yields CDR1 GTSNPN and CDR2 SVGIG (reference sequence). CDR3 in DNA: TGTGCCTGGAGTGTACCGGGGACAGCGGCCTATGGCTACACCTTC. The encoded protein is CAWSVPGTAAYGYTF.

This clonotype has more than one count but fewer than ten. The genes are TRBV2 and TRBJ1-6; D gene uncertain. Germline V gene lookup returns CDR1 SNHLY and CDR2 FYNNEI. The CDR3 covers 16 residues. V lost 6 bases and J lost 0, with 12 bases in between. DNA of the CDR3: TGTGCCAGCAGGAATGACCAGAGCTCCTATAATTCACCCCTCCACTTT. Translated: CASRNDQSSYNSPLHF.

This clonotype appeared a few times. The rearrangement uses TRBV20-1 and TRBJ1-1; D call uncertain. Germline loops: CDR1 DFQATT, CDR2 SNEGSKA (reference sequence). V lost 0 bases and J lost 1, with 12 bases in between. This CDR3 has 15 amino acids. The CDR3 region is CSARDEETPNTEAFF. The CDR3 DNA follows: TGCAGTGCTAGAGATGAAGAAACGCCGAACACTGAAGCTTTCTTT.

Ten or more counts support this clonotype. The gene calls are TRBV28 and TRBJ2-4; no clear D gene. From germline, CDR1 is MDHEN and CDR2 SYDVKM. CDR3 length: 16 residues. The ends were cut back, 7 bases at V and 1 base at J, with 17 bases in the middle. The CDR3: CASTFSYLRAKNIQYF. The DNA of the CDR3 is TGTGCCAGCACCTTCTCCTATCTTCGGGCCAAAAACATTCAGTACTTC.

There are many counts of this clonotype. The chain combines TRBV20-1 with TRBJ2-5, with a possible D match to TRBD2 (5 bases). V shed 6 bases and J shed 5 bases, with 10 bases lying between them. The V gene's germline CDR1 is DFQATT and CDR2 SNEGSKA (reference sequence). CDR3 length: 11 residues. CDR3 sequence (DNA): TGCAGTGCGTCCGGCGGGGAGACCCAGTACTTC. It is translated as CSASGGETQYF.

There are a few counts of this clonotype. The rearrangement links TRBV12-3 or TRBV12-4 to TRBJ2-7, with D unresolved. V lost 3 bases, J lost 3 bases, and 9 bases lay in between. The CDR3 spans 13 residues. CDR3 residues: CASSLQPVYEQYF. DNA for the CDR3: TGTGCCAGCAGTTTGCAGCCCGTCTACGAGCAGTACTTC.

This clonotype showed up just a few times. CDR3 in amino acids: CASSFPERDGELFF. In nucleotides, the CDR3 is TGTGCCAGCAGTTTCCCGGAAAGGGACGGGGAGCTGTTTTTT. The V call is TRBV28, the J call TRBJ2-2; D remains ambiguous. The CDR3 covers 14 residues. V lost 3 bases and J lost 7, with 12 bases in between. Germline CDR1 reads MDHEN; CDR2 reads SYDVKM.

The chain has TRBV5-1 and TRBJ1-2; a weak D match, TRBD1 (6 bases). Trimming cost V 0 bases and J 4 bases, with 13 bases left between them. This CDR3 comprises 15 residues. Germline V CDR1 and CDR2: SGHRS, YFSETQ. The CDR3 here is CASSLDHGQFYGYTF. The CDR3 DNA sequence: TGCGCCAGCAGCTTGGACCACGGACAGTTCTATGGCTACACCTTC.

This clonotype was detected only a few times. This rearrangement joins TRBV6-1 to TRBJ1-1, with a tentative D call TRBD1 (6 bases). V lost 6 bases and J 0 bases, leaving 17 bases between the germline ends. CDR3 size: 16 residues. From germline, CDR1 is MNHNS and CDR2 SASEGT. CDR3 nucleotide sequence: TGTGCCAGCAGCGTCGGGACACAATTCATGAACACTGAAGCTTTCTTT. Translating it yields CASSVGTQFMNTEAFF.